This is a list of T cell receptor beta chains from one sample in a study of blood T cell repertoires in COVID-19. Only in-frame clones appear in the TCRdb table, and some are missing; sequencing was by immunoSEQ multiplex PCR. Of 250,000 to 350,000 clones listed, less than 90% are singletons. The sequenced sample was peripheral blood. Source of these receptors: a woman in her 70s with COVID-19, enrolled during active disease. The CDR3 runs from the conserved cysteine through the conserved F or W. D genes are given only for firm matches. Rows may omit the clone size; those that give it use once, few, many or a size class.

j_call d_call clone_size v_call cdr3_length cdr3_nt cdr3_aa
TRBJ2-7 . . TRBV7-2 13 TGTGCCAGCAGCGACACACTGTTGAGCGAGCAGTACTTC CASSDTLLSEQYF
TRBJ1-5 TRBD1 . TRBV6-2/TRBV6-3 14 TGTGCCAGCAGCACAGGGGAGAGCAATCAGCCCCAGCATTTT CASSTGESNQPQHF
TRBJ1-1 TRBD1 . TRBV19 15 TGTGCCAGTAGTAACTACAGGGGGGGGAACACTGAAGCTTTCTTT CASSNYRGGNTEAFF
TRBJ1-1 . . TRBV30 12 TGTGCCTGGAGTGTACCTAGTACTGAAGCTTTCTTT CAWSVPSTEAFF
TRBJ2-1 . . TRBV7-2 15 TGTGCCAGCAGCTTCGACAGGCTGCCCTACAATGAGCAGTTCTTC CASSFDRLPYNEQFF
TRBJ1-2 TRBD1 few TRBV28 14 TGTGCCAGCAGTTTCGGCAGGGGGGACTATGGCTACACCTTC CASSFGRGDYGYTF
TRBJ1-1 . . TRBV5-1 14 TGCGCCAGCAGCCCGCAGACAGAGAACACTGAAGCTTTCTTT CASSPQTENTEAFF
TRBJ1-5 . . TRBV18 15 TGTGCCAGCTCCTCTACAGGGAGTAGCAATCAGCCCCAGCATTTT CASSSTGSSNQPQHF
TRBJ1-1 . . TRBV7-8 14 TGTGCCAGCAGCTTAACGGGAGTGAACACTGAAGCTTTCTTT CASSLTGVNTEAFF
TRBJ1-3 TRBD1 . TRBV7-9 15 TGTGCCAGCAGCCGGCCGGGACAGCATGGAAACACCATATATTTT CASSRPGQHGNTIYF
TRBJ2-2 TRBD2 . TRBV4-1 18 TGCGCCAGCAGCGGGCTAGCGGGGGGGCGGCTGGACACCGGGGAGCTGTTTTTT CASSGLAGGRLDTGELFF
TRBJ1-2 . . TRBV4-2 12 TGTGCCAGCAGAGACTTTAACTATGGCTACACCTTC CASRDFNYGYTF
TRBJ2-7 . . TRBV30 14 TGTGCCTGGAGTGTGGGGCGGGGCCCCTACGAGCAGTACTTC CAWSVGRGPYEQYF
TRBJ2-1 TRBD1 . TRBV5-4 15 TGTGCCAGCAGCTTGACAACAGGGGTGAGGTTTGAGCAGTTCTTC CASSLTTGVRFEQFF
TRBJ1-2 . . TRBV15 14 TGTGCCACCAGCATCCATGGAGGGTACTATGGCTACACCTTC CATSIHGGYYGYTF
TRBJ1-1 . . TRBV2 14 TGTGCCAGCAGTGAATTTACAGTTGGCACTGAAGCTTTCTTT CASSEFTVGTEAFF
TRBJ1-5 . . TRBV19 12 TGTGCCAGTAGTATTTATGTTCAGCCCCAGCATTTT CASSIYVQPQHF
TRBJ2-1 TRBD2 . TRBV10-2 14 TGCGCCAGTGAACTAGCGGGGGGCCCTAATGAGCAGTTCTTC CASELAGGPNEQFF
TRBJ2-3 . . TRBV29-1 10 TGCACCACTAGCACAGATACGCAGTATTTT CTTSTDTQYF
TRBJ1-1 TRBD1 once TRBV5-1 14 TGCGCCAGCAGCTTGGCAGGGGGTCCCACTGAAGCTTTCTTT CASSLAGGPTEAFF
TRBJ1-2 TRBD1 . TRBV2 15 TGTGCCCGCGAGGAGTCGACAGGGTTCAGATATGGCTACACCTTC CAREESTGFRYGYTF
TRBJ1-2 . . TRBV3-1/TRBV3-2 13 TGTGCCAGCACCCCTGGGGGGATTGGTGGCTACACCTTC CASTPGGIGGYTF
TRBJ2-1 . . TRBV19 14 TGTGCCAGTAGTAGGGCAGGCTTAATCAATGAGCAGTTCTTC CASSRAGLINEQFF
TRBJ2-7 TRBD1 . TRBV30 12 TGTGCCCAACGGACAGGGGGCCACGAGCAGTACTTC CAQRTGGHEQYF
TRBJ2-7 TRBD1 once TRBV2 14 TGTGCCAGCATTGGCCCGACAGGGTACTACGAGCAGTACTTC CASIGPTGYYEQYF
TRBJ2-1 TRBD2 . TRBV4-1 19 TGCGCCAGCAGCCGATTACCCCCCTTTATAGCGGGGGCCTACAATGAGCAGTTCTTC CASSRLPPFIAGAYNEQFF
TRBJ2-3 TRBD2 few TRBV28 15 TGTGCCAGCCGTCTAGCGGGGGTTACTACAGATACGCAGTATTTT CASRLAGVTTDTQYF
TRBJ1-2 TRBD1 . TRBV6-5 13 TGTGCCAGCAGTTCCAGGGGGATTCGAGGCTACACCTTC CASSSRGIRGYTF
TRBJ2-1 TRBD1 . TRBV24-1 14 TGTGCCACCAGTGACCCAGTCGACAGGGTTGGGTGGTTCTTC CATSDPVDRVGWFF
TRBJ2-3 . . TRBV7-9 15 TGTGCCAGCAGGTACACGCGGGCAACCACAGATACGCAGTATTTT CASRYTRATTDTQYF
TRBJ2-1 . . TRBV11-2 16 TGTGCCAGCAGCTTAGTAGCCGGGGAGGCCTACAATGAGCAGTTCTTC CASSLVAGEAYNEQFF
TRBJ1-4 TRBD1 . TRBV30 14 TGTGCCTGGAAAGGACAGGGAAGGGGGGAAAAACTGTTTTTT CAWKGQGRGEKLFF
TRBJ1-1 . . TRBV5-4 16 TGTGCCAGCAGCTTAGGCCTGCGGGGGGTAGACACTGAAGCTTTCTTT CASSLGLRGVDTEAFF
TRBJ1-2 . . TRBV3-1/TRBV3-2 15 TGTGCCAGCAGCTCACTGGGACAACCTAACTATGGCTACACCTTC CASSSLGQPNYGYTF
TRBJ2-1 TRBD2 . TRBV13 12 TGTGCCAGCAGCTTTATAGCGGGGGAGCAGTTCTTC CASSFIAGEQFF
TRBJ1-6 . . TRBV3-1/TRBV3-2 18 TGTGCCAGCAGCCAAGACTGGTCGGGGGACTCCTATAATTCACCCCTCCACTTT CASSQDWSGDSYNSPLHF
TRBJ1-5 . . TRBV19 15 TGTGCCGGTTGGCCCCGGGGGGATAGCAATCAGCCCCAGCATTTT CAGWPRGDSNQPQHF
TRBJ1-2 . . TRBV30 18 TGTGCCTGGAGTCCCCGAGGGACAACCTCTCGGGTGGGCTATGGCTACACCTTC CAWSPRGTTSRVGYGYTF
TRBJ1-1 . . TRBV11-2 13 TGTGCCAGCAGCTTAATGAGGAACACTGAAGCTTTCTTT CASSLMRNTEAFF
TRBJ1-4 . once TRBV27 15 TGTGCCAGCAGTACCCAAGGGGGGGCGCGTGAAAAACTGTTTTTT CASSTQGGAREKLFF
TRBJ2-3 TRBD2 . TRBV7-2 17 TGTGCCAGCAGCTTAGGTGGGCTAGCGGGAGAGGCAGATACGCAGTATTTT CASSLGGLAGEADTQYF
TRBJ2-4 TRBD2 . TRBV5-1 18 TGCGCCAGCAGCCTGCCCTCTCTAGCGGGGGGGCCGGGAAACATTCAGTACTTC CASSLPSLAGGPGNIQYF
TRBJ1-2 TRBD1 . TRBV2 17 TGTGCCAGCAGTGAGGGAGAGGGGACAGCGCAAACCTATGGCTACACCTTC CASSEGEGTAQTYGYTF
TRBJ2-7 . . TRBV2 13 TGTGCCAGCAATCAGGGGCGCTTGTACGAGCAGTACTTC CASNQGRLYEQYF
TRBJ2-7 TRBD1 few TRBV24-1 13 TGTGCCACCGCACAGGGGTCCACCTACGAGCAGTACTTC CATAQGSTYEQYF
TRBJ1-1 . . TRBV10-2 16 TGCGCCAGCAGTGAGTCGAGGGGGAACGTGGACACTGAAGCTTTCTTT CASSESRGNVDTEAFF
TRBJ1-1 . few TRBV6-5 15 TGTGCCAGCAGTTACTCGGACTGGGGAAGGAATGAAGCTTTCTTT CASSYSDWGRNEAFF
TRBJ2-2 TRBD1 . TRBV5-8 15 TGTGCCAGCAGCTCGCCCCGACAGGGGGCCGGGGAGCTGTTTTTT CASSSPRQGAGELFF
TRBJ1-1 . . TRBV12-3/TRBV12-4 13 TGTGCCAGCAGTTTCGGGATGAACACTGAAGCTTTCTTT CASSFGMNTEAFF
TRBJ1-2 . . TRBV3-1/TRBV3-2 15 TGTGCCAGCAGCCAAGCGACAGTGGGGGGCTATGGCTACACCTTC CASSQATVGGYGYTF
TRBJ1-2 TRBD1 . TRBV5-4 14 TGTGCCAGCAGCCGCGGACAGGGCGACTATGGCTACACCTTC CASSRGQGDYGYTF
TRBJ1-1 . few TRBV6-2/TRBV6-3 15 TGTGCCAGCAGTTACAGCCGCGGCGGGAACACTGAAGCTTTCTTT CASSYSRGGNTEAFF
TRBJ1-1 . . TRBV5-1 13 TGCGCCAGCAGTGCACGGTGGAGAACTGAAGCTTTCTTT CASSARWRTEAFF
TRBJ1-2 . few TRBV28 13 TGTGCCAGCAGGTCTCTCCGGGTCGGCGGCTACACCTTC CASRSLRVGGYTF